This TCR beta chain was found in a study of T cell responses to AZD1222 COVID-19 vaccine. Assay: immunoSEQ multiplex PCR; the TCRdb copy retains only in-frame clones and omits some. The table records approximately 150,000 clones, about 82% of them present only once. Trimming shortened V by 0 bases and J by 2 bases, and 11 bases separated the two germline ends. CDR1 and CDR2 (germline): WSHSY, SAAADI. This CDR3 has 15 amino acids. Sequences were derived from peripheral blood, sampled 28 days after the second AZD1222 dose. This receptor was taken from an adult who received the AZD1222 COVID-19 vaccine. V is TRBV10-2 and J is TRBJ2-7, with a weak D call TRBD2 (5 bases). CDR3 in DNA: TGCGCCAGCAGTGAGTCTGAGTGGGGAGCCTACGAGCAGTACTTC. Its translation is CASSESEWGAYEQYF.